This T cell receptor (beta chain) comes out of a study of CD8 T cells in Susac syndrome. Study findings and constraints: It was acknowledged in the study that its TCR sequencing and HLA analysis involved a relatively small number of individuals.

TEMRA cells were enriched by FACS, while CD8+ and CD4+ T cells were obtained through a negative isolation that was performed magnetically. Reverse transcription of about 0.5 to 1 ug RNA was carried out with random hexamers. In TCRdb, the immunoSEQ multiplex PCR reads were re-called with MiXCR into one record per CDR3 protein. The table has more than 150,000 distinct CDR3 sequences, about 91% seen once. The CDR3 covers 13 residues. Germline V CDR1 and CDR2: SNHLY, FYNNEI. Trimming removed 6 bases at V and 0 bases at J, with 6 bases between. On this clonotype: Its antigen is as yet unknown.

The sequenced sample was CD4+ T cells from PBMCs. The rearrangement links TRBV2 to TRBJ1-5; D is unclear. The sequence was collected from a human donor in good health. The CDR3 DNA reads TGTGCCAGCAGCCTATATAGCAATCAGCCCCAGCATTTT. Amino acid sequence: CASSLYSNQPQHF.